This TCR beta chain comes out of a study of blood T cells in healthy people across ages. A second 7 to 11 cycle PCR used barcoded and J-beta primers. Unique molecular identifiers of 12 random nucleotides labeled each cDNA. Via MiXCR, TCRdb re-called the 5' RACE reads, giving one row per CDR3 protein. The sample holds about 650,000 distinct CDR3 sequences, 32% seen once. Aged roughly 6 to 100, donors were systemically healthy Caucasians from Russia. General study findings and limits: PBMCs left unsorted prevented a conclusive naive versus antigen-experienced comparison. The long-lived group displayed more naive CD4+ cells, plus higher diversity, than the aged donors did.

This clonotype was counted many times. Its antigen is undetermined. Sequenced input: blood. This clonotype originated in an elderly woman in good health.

CDR3 coding DNA: TGCAGTGCTAGTGATTATAATGAAAAACTGTTTTTT. Protein product: CSASDYNEKLFF. The V call is TRBV20-1, the J call TRBJ1-4; D is undetermined. This CDR3 spans 12 amino acids. The V end was cut by 3 bases, the J end by 4 bases, with 6 bases between. Germline assignment: CDR1 DFQATT and CDR2 SNEGSKA (reference sequence).